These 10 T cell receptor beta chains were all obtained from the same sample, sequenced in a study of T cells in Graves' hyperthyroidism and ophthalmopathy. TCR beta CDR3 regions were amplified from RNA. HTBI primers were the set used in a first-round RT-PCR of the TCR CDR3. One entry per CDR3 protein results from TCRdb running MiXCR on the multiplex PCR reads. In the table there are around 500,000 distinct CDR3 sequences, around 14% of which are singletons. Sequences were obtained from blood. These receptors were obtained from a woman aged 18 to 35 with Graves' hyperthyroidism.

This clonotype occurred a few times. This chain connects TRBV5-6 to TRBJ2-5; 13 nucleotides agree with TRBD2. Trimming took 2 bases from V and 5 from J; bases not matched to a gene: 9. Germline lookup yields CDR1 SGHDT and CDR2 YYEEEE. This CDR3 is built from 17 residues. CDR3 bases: TGTGCCAGCAGCTTCCCGCCCGGACTAGCGGGAGCCGAGACCCAGTACTTC. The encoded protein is CASSFPPGLAGAETQYF.

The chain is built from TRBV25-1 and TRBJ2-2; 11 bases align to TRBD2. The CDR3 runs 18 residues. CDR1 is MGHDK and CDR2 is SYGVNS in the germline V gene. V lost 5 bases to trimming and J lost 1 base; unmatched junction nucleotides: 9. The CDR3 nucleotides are TGTGCCAGCAGTAAATTTACTAGCGGGAGTGGGAACACCGGGGAGCTGTTTTTT. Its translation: CASSKFTSGSGNTGELFF.

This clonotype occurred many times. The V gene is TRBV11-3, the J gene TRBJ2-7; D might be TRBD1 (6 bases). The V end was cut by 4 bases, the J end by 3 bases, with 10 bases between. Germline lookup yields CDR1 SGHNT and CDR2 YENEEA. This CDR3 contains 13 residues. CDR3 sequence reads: CASSSLRGYEQYF. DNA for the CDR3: TGTGCCAGCAGCTCCCTCAGGGGCTACGAGCAGTACTTC. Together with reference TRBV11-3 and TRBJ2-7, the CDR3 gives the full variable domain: EAGVVQSPRYKIIEKKQPVAFWCNPISGHNTLYWYLQNLGQGPELLIRYENEEAVDDSQLPKDRFSAERLKGVDSTLKIQPAELGDSAVYLCASSSLRGYEQYFGPGTRLTVT.

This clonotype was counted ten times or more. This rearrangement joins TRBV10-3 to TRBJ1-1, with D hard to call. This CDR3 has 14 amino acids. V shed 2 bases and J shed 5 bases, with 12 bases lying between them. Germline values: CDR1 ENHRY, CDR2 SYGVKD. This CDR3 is CAISEPGGRTEAFF. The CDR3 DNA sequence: TGTGCCATCAGTGAGCCCGGAGGGCGTACTGAAGCTTTCTTT.

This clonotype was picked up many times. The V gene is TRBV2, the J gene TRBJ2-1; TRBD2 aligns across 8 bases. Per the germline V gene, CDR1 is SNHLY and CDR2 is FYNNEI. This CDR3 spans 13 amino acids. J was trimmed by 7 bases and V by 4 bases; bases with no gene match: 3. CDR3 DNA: TGTGCCAGCAGTGGGACTAGCCGGAATGAGCAGTTCTTC. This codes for CASSGTSRNEQFF.

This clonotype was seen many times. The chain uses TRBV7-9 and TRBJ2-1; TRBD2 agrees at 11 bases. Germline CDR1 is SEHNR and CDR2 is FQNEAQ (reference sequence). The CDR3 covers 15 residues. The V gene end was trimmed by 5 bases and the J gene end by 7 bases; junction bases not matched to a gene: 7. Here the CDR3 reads CASSDSGRAKNEQFF. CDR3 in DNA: TGTGCCAGCAGCGATAGCGGGAGGGCTAAGAATGAGCAGTTCTTC.

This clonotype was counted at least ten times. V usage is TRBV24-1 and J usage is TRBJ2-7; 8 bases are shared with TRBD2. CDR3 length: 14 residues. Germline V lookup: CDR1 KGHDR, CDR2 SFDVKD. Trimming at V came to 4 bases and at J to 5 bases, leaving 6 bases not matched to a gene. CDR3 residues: CATSEAGAVDEQYF. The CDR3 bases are TGTGCCACCAGTGAAGCGGGGGCGGTGGACGAGCAGTACTTC.

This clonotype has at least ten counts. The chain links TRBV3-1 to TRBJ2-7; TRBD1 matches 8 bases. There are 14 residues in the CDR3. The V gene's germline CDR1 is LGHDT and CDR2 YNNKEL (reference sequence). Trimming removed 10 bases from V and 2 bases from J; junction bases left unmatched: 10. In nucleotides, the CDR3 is TGTGCCATCTCGTCCGGGACAGGACCCTACGAGCAGTACTTC. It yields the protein CAISSGTGPYEQYF.

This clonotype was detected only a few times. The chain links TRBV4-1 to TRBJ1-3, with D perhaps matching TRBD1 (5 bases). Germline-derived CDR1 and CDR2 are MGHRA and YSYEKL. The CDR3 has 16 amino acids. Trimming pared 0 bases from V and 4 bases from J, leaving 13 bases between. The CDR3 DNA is TGCGCCAGCAGCCAAGAGGGGCAGGTGAAGGGAAACACCATATATTTT. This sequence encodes CASSQEGQVKGNTIYF.

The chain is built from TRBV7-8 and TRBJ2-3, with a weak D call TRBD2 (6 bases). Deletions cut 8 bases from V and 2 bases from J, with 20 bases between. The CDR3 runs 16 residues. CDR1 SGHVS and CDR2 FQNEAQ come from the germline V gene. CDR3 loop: CASRREAGFPTDTQYF. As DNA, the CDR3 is TGTGCCAGCCGTCGGGAAGCGGGTTTCCCCACAGATACGCAGTATTTT.